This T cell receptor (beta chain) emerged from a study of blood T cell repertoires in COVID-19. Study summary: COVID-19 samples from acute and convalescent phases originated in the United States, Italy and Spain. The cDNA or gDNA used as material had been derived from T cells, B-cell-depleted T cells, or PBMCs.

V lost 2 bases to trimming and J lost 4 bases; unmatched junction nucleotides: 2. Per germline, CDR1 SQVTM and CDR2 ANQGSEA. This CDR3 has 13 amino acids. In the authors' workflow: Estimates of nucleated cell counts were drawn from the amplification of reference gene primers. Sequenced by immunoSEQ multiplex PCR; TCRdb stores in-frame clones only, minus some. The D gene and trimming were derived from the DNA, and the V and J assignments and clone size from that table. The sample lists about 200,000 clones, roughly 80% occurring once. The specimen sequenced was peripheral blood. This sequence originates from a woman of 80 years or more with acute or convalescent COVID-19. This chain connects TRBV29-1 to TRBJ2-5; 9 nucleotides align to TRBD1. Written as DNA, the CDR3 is TGCAGCGTTGAACGGACAGGGGTAGAGACCCAGTACTTC. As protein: CSVERTGVETQYF.